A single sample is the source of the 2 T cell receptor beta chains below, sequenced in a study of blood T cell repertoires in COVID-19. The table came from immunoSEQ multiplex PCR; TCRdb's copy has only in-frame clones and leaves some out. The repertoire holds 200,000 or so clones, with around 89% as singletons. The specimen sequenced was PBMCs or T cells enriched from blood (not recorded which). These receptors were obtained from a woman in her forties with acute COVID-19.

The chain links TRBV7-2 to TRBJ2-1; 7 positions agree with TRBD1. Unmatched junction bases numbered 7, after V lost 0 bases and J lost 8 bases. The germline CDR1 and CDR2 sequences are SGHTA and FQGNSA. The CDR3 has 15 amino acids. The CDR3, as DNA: TGTGCCAGCAGCTTAGCGAAGGGGGCTGGGGATGAGCAGTTCTTC. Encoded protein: CASSLAKGAGDEQFF.

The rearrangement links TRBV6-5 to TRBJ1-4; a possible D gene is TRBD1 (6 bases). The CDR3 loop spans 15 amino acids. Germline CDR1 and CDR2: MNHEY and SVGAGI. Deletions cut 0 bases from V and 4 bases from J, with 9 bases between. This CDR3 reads CASSYSEQGNEKLFF. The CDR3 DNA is TGTGCCAGCAGTTACTCCGAACAGGGTAATGAAAAACTGTTTTTT.